What follows is one T cell receptor beta chain and its context. This specimen comes from a study of cytomegalovirus exposure and HLA in healthy donors. Germline assignment: CDR1 MDHEN and CDR2 SYDVKM. Trimming took 3 bases from V and 1 from J, leaving 13 bases between them. This CDR3 contains 16 residues. Both 60 Vbeta primers and 13 Jbeta primers went into the PCR. Profiled with immunoSEQ multiplex PCR; TCRdb holds only in-frame clones, not every one. Found here are around 100,000 clones, less than 80% of them singletons; the top ten hold 4.1%. The sample was PBMCs. This chain links TRBV28 with TRBJ1-5; tentatively, D is TRBD1 (5 bases). The sequence was collected from a man between 35 and 55 years old in good health and CMV-seronegative. CDR3 amino acids: CASSFIGGGSNQPQHF. CDR3 nucleotides: TGTGCCAGCAGTTTTATCGGGGGGGGGAGCAATCAGCCCCAGCATTTT.